Shown below are 28 T cell receptor beta chains from a single sample sequenced in a study of OX40 agonist ivuxolimab in advanced cancers. Clones were sequenced by immunoSEQ multiplex PCR, and TCRdb holds only the in-frame ones, with some missing. The data contain around 65,000 clones, nearly 90% of them singletons. Sequences were derived from CD4+ or CD8+ T cells sorted from blood, sampled in a trial of the OX40 agonist ivuxolimab. The origin of the receptors is an adult with an advanced solid tumor such as melanoma, head and neck, liver or kidney cancer.

This chain uses TRBV29-1 with TRBJ1-2, with D unresolved. The CDR3 consists of 13 residues. Trimming cost V 2 bases and J 8 bases, with 15 bases left between them. From germline, CDR1 is SQVTM and CDR2 ANQGSEA. In DNA form, the CDR3 reads TGCAGCGTTGAACCGGGCCCCGGGAGAGGCTACACCTTC. This translates into CSVEPGPGRGYTF.

This clone was observed a few times. The sample has other DNA sequences that encode this CDR3 too. The rearrangement links TRBV11-2 to TRBJ1-3; D gene ambiguous. This CDR3 has 16 residues. The germline V gene has CDR1 SGHAT and CDR2 FQNNGV. Deletions cut 1 base from V and 0 bases from J, with 10 bases between. CDR3 amino acids: CASSLVPGSSGNTIYF. DNA for the CDR3: TGTGCCAGCAGCTTAGTTCCGGGGAGCTCTGGAAACACCATATATTTT.

The chain is built from TRBV28 and TRBJ2-7; D is undetermined. The V end lost 2 bases, the J end lost 1 base, and 6 bases lay between the germline ends. This CDR3 is built from 13 residues. Germline values: CDR1 MDHEN, CDR2 SYDVKM. The DNA for the CDR3 is TGTGCCAGCAGTTTAGGAAGATCCTACGAGCAGTACTTC. It encodes CASSLGRSYEQYF.

This clone appeared a single time. The J gene is TRBJ1-1, the V gene TRBV9, with 8 bases identical to TRBD1. V lost 0 bases, J lost 2 bases, and 3 bases stayed unmatched. The CDR3 loop spans 15 amino acids. Germline CDR1 and CDR2: SGDLS and YYNGEE. CDR3 DNA: TGTGCCAGCAGCGTAGGGGACAGGTCCAACACTGAAGCTTTCTTT. It specifies CASSVGDRSNTEAFF. Full variable domain (remainder filled in from reference TRBV9 and TRBJ1-1): DSGVTQTPKHLITATGQRVTLRCSPRSGDLSVYWYQQSLDQGLQFLIQYYNGEERAKGNILERFSAQQFPDLHSELNLSSLELGDSALYFCASSVGDRSNTEAFFGQGTRLTVV.

The rearrangement joins TRBV19 to TRBJ1-2, with D unresolved. Trimming took off 3 bases at V and 2 bases at J, with 13 bases between the two ends. There are 15 residues in the CDR3. Looked up from germline, CDR1 is LNHDA and CDR2 is SQIVND (reference sequence). CDR3 in amino acids: CASSITGTANYGYTF. The CDR3 region has the DNA TGTGCCAGTAGTATTACGGGAACAGCAAACTATGGCTACACCTTC. Looking up the rest from reference TRBV19 and TRBJ1-2 gives the full variable domain: DGGITQSPKYLFRKEGQNVTLSCEQNLNHDAMYWYRQDPGQGLRLIYYSQIVNDFQKGDIAEGYSVSREKKESFPLTVTSAQKNPTAFYLCASSITGTANYGYTFGSGTRLTVV.

This chain joins TRBV28 and TRBJ1-6, with 8 nucleotides matching TRBD1. The CDR3 has 17 residues. Germline CDR1 and CDR2: MDHEN and SYDVKM. V lost 5 bases, J lost 3 bases, and 9 bases stayed unmatched. CDR3 DNA: TGTGCCAGCAGTACACAGGGGGACGGCCTCTATAATTCACCCCTCCACTTT. It encodes CASSTQGDGLYNSPLHF.

The chain recombines TRBV19 with TRBJ1-2; D perhaps matches TRBD1 (5 bases). The CDR3 has 13 amino acids. V shed 11 bases and J shed 6 bases, with 19 bases lying between them. The germline CDR1 and CDR2 sequences are LNHDA and SQIVND (reference sequence). In DNA form, the CDR3 reads TGTGCCGGGAGAGTCGGGGGTTTTGATGGCTACACCTTC. Translated: CAGRVGGFDGYTF.

This CDR3 reads CASSPIAGGDEQFF. CDR3 bases: TGTGCCAGCTCACCAATAGCGGGGGGGGATGAGCAGTTCTTC. V is TRBV18 and J is TRBJ2-1, with TRBD2 matching 11 bases. J lost 8 bases, V lost 2 bases, and 2 bases had no gene match. The V gene's germline CDR1 is KGHSH and CDR2 LQKENI. This CDR3 is 14 amino acids long.

This rearrangement joins TRBV6-6 to TRBJ1-1, with TRBD1 as a possible D gene (6 bases). Germline CDR1 is MNHNY and CDR2 is SVGAGI (reference sequence). This CDR3 contains 12 residues. The V end lost 6 bases, the J end lost 8 bases, and 13 bases lay between the germline ends. The CDR3 DNA is TGTGCCAGCAGGATGACAGGTACCGAAGCTTTCTTT. Protein: CASRMTGTEAFF.

The rearrangement links TRBV28 to TRBJ1-5; D unresolved. V lost 1 base and J lost 2, with 9 bases in between. The CDR3 length is 15 residues. Germline-derived CDR1 and CDR2 are MDHEN and SYDVKM. The CDR3 coding sequence is TGTGCCAGCAGTTTATTGGGTGGGGGCAATCAGCCCCAGCATTTT. Translated: CASSLLGGGNQPQHF.

V gene TRBV7-2 combines with J gene TRBJ2-1; 13 nucleotides align to TRBD2. From germline, CDR1 is SGHTA and CDR2 FQGNSA. V shed 1 base and J 7 bases; nucleotides not matched to a gene: 4. This CDR3 is 16 amino acids long. In nucleotides, the CDR3 is TGTGCCAGCAGCTTAGAACTAGCGGGAGGGAAAAATGAGCAGTTCTTC. It yields the protein CASSLELAGGKNEQFF.

This rearrangement joins TRBV5-1 to TRBJ2-2, with 7 bases aligning to TRBD1. With 1 base clipped from V and 4 bases from J, the junction kept 7 bases outside the gene matches. The V gene's germline CDR1 is SGHRS and CDR2 YFSETQ. This CDR3 region has 16 residues. The CDR3 region has the DNA TGCGCCAGCAGCTTGAGGACGTCAGGGGGCACCGGGGAGCTGTTTTTT. Translated: CASSLRTSGGTGELFF.

In its sample, this clone was seen a few times. The gene calls are TRBV19 and TRBJ2-5; weak D call: TRBD2 (5 bases). The CDR3 has 13 amino acids. Between the trimmed V and J ends, which lost 5 bases and 2 bases, there was a span of 9 bases. CDR1 is LNHDA, CDR2 SQIVND, per germline (reference sequence). CDR3 region: CASSSTRQETQYF. CDR3 DNA sequence: TGTGCCAGTAGTTCCACTAGACAAGAGACCCAGTACTTC.

This sequence joins TRBV10-1 and TRBJ2-1; 12 nucleotides align to TRBD2. The CDR3 is made up of 15 amino acids. V lost 4 bases to trimming and J lost 7 bases; unmatched junction nucleotides: 5. The germline CDR1 and CDR2 sequences are WNHNN and SYGVQD (reference sequence). The CDR3 DNA reads as TGCGCCAGCAGTGTCGGACTAGCGGGGTTAAATGAGCAGTTCTTC. Amino acids: CASSVGLAGLNEQFF.

The chain couples TRBV30 to TRBJ1-4; TRBD1 matches 7 bases. The CDR3 sequence is 14 residues long. Trimming removed 4 bases from V and 0 bases from J; junction bases left unmatched: 2. In germline, CDR1 is GTSNPN, CDR2 SVGIG (reference sequence). This CDR3 reads CAWMGQPTNEKLFF. The CDR3 DNA reads as TGTGCCTGGATGGGACAGCCAACTAATGAAAAACTGTTTTTT.

J is TRBJ1-5 and V is TRBV6-4; D remains unclear. Germline CDR1 reads MRHNA; CDR2 reads SNTAGT. The CDR3 extends over 15 amino acids. The V end was cut by 4 bases, the J end by 0 bases, with 10 bases between. CDR3 DNA: TGTGCCAGCAGTGCCGGAACAAATAGCAATCAGCCCCAGCATTTT. Its protein is CASSAGTNSNQPQHF.

The V call is TRBV14, the J call TRBJ2-1; D possibly uses TRBD1 or TRBD2 (5 bases each). Trimming stripped 3 bases from V and 6 bases from J, with 15 bases between. Germline V gene sequence: CDR1 SGHDN, CDR2 FVKESK. CDR3 length equals 15 residues. The CDR3 DNA reads as TGTGCCAGCAGCCAGGCCCCGGGGACCACCAATGAGCAGTTCTTC. Its translation: CASSQAPGTTNEQFF.

The V and J genes are TRBV7-9 and TRBJ1-6, with TRBD1 as a possible D gene (6 bases). V lost 4 bases and J 12 bases, leaving 13 bases between the germline ends. CDR3 size: 13 residues. From germline, CDR1 is SEHNR and CDR2 FQNEAQ (reference sequence). The CDR3 bases are TGTGCCAGCAGCTCGTTAAGCAGGGGACCCCTCCACTTT. Translated, it gives CASSSLSRGPLHF.

The chain carries TRBV18 and TRBJ2-5; no firm D call. V was trimmed by 2 bases and J by 2 bases, leaving 3 bases between them. The CDR3 runs 12 residues. Germline V lookup: CDR1 KGHSH, CDR2 LQKENI. The CDR3 bases are TGTGCCAGCTCACCAACTCAAGAGACCCAGTACTTC. Amino acid sequence: CASSPTQETQYF.

In this sample, this clone turned up once. The chain uses TRBV10-3 and TRBJ2-1; D call uncertain. Trimming removed 0 bases at V and 7 bases at J, with 7 bases between. CDR1 is ENHRY, CDR2 SYGVKD, per germline. CDR3 length: 13 residues. CDR3 nucleotide sequence: TGTGCCATCAGTGAGTCGACTCAAAATGAGCAGTTCTTC. Its translation: CAISESTQNEQFF.

The chain has TRBV7-3 and TRBJ2-1, with D perhaps matching TRBD1 (6 bases). The V end was cut by 6 bases, the J end by 4 bases, with 16 bases between. This CDR3 spans 15 amino acids. Germline V CDR1 and CDR2: SGHTA, FQGTGA. The CDR3 loop reads CASSLTPDRYNEQFF. In DNA, the CDR3 is TGTGCCAGCAGTCTAACCCCAGACAGGTACAATGAGCAGTTCTTC.

The J gene is TRBJ1-1, the V gene TRBV19; maybe TRBD1 (5 bases). This CDR3 comprises 17 residues. The V gene's germline CDR1 is LNHDA and CDR2 SQIVND (reference sequence). Trimming took off 3 bases at V and 3 bases at J, with 20 bases between the two ends. The CDR3 DNA reads as TGTGCCAGTAGTATTCTGCCGGGAAGGGGTACTGACACTGAAGCTTTCTTT. Translated, it gives CASSILPGRGTDTEAFF.

The chain joins TRBV9 to TRBJ2-3, with 7 nucleotides matching TRBD2. V shed 6 bases, J shed 3 bases, and the junction held 7 bases outside the gene matches. The germline gives CDR1 SGDLS, CDR2 YYNGEE. This CDR3 spans 14 amino acids. CDR3 residues: CASTPRGETDTQYF. The CDR3 DNA is TGTGCCAGCACCCCACGGGGGGAAACAGATACGCAGTATTTT.

The chain links TRBV7-2 to TRBJ2-5; D remains ambiguous. Germline assignment: CDR1 SGHTA and CDR2 FQGNSA. This CDR3 spans 15 amino acids. V dropped 4 bases and J dropped 1 base, with 13 bases sitting between them. CDR3 protein: CASSYETPTQETQYF. CDR3 nucleotides: TGTGCCAGCAGCTATGAGACCCCAACCCAAGAGACCCAGTACTTC. Complete variable domain (other parts from reference TRBV7-2 and TRBJ2-5): GAGVSQSPSNKVTEKGKDVELRCDPISGHTALYWYRQSLGQGLEFLIYFQGNSAPDKSGLPSDRFSAERTGGSVSTLTIQRTQQEDSAVYLCASSYETPTQETQYFGPGTRLLVL.

This chain links TRBV6-1 with TRBJ2-3, with 7 bases fitting TRBD2. The CDR3 contains 12 residues. With V trimmed by 8 bases and J by 4 bases, 3 bases remained unmatched. CDR1 and CDR2 from the germline V gene are MNHNS and SASEGT. For the CDR3, the DNA is TGTGCCAGCTCGGGGGGACCAGATACGCAGTATTTT. Translating it yields CASSGGPDTQYF.

The rearrangement uses TRBV19 and TRBJ1-2; the match to TRBD1 covers 8 bases. Trimming took 2 bases from V and 4 from J; bases not matched to a gene: 3. Per the germline V gene, CDR1 is LNHDA and CDR2 is SQIVND (reference sequence). The length of the CDR3 is 14 residues. The CDR3 bases are TGTGCCAGTAGTATACCAGGGGGCGGCTATGGCTACACCTTC. Translated, it gives CASSIPGGGYGYTF.

The rearrangement joins TRBV5-1 to TRBJ2-2; 9 bases align to TRBD1. The germline CDR1 and CDR2 sequences are SGHRS and YFSETQ. The CDR3 runs to 16 residues. The junction had 4 bases not matched to a gene; V was cut back by 3 bases and J by 1 base. This CDR3 is CASSSQGAVNTGELFF. In nucleotides, the CDR3 is TGCGCCAGCAGCTCACAGGGGGCTGTGAACACCGGGGAGCTGTTTTTT.

V and J are TRBV5-1 and TRBJ2-7; TRBD1 matches 9 bases. The J segment lost 3 bases and the V segment lost 4 bases, leaving 8 bases of the junction unmatched. The germline V gene encodes CDR1 SGHRS and CDR2 YFSETQ. This CDR3 is 15 amino acids long. CDR3: CASSNHGQGSYEQYF. Here the CDR3 DNA reads TGCGCCAGCAGCAACCACGGACAGGGGAGCTACGAGCAGTACTTC.